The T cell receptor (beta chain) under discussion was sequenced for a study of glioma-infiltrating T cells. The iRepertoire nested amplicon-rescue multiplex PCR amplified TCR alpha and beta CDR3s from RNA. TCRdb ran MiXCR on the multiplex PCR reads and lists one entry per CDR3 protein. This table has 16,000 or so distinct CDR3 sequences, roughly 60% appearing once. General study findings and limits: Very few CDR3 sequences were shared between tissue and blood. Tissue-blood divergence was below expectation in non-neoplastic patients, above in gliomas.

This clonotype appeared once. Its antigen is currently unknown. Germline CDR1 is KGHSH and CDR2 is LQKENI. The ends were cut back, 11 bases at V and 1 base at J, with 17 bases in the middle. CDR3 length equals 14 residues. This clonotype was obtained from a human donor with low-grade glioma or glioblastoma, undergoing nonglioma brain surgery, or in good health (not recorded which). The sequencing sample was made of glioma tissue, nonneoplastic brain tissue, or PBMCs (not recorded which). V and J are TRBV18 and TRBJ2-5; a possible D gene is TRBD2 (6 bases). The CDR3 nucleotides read TGTGCCGGAGCCGGGAGTTCGAGCCAAGAGACCCAGTACTTC. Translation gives CAGAGSSSQETQYF.